This TCR beta chain was identified during a study of graft-versus-host responses after intestinal transplantation. Overall study context: All recipients were transplanted with multivisceral, liver-intestinal, or isolated intestinal grafts.

TCRdb keeps only in-frame clones here, not all; method: immunoSEQ multiplex PCR. This table has approximately 81,000 clones, about nine tenths appearing once. Germline CDR1 is SGHRS and CDR2 is YFSETQ. Trimming removed 7 bases at V and 3 bases at J, with 20 bases between. The CDR3 runs 15 residues. About this clone itself: Its target is unknown.

Study-wide points: The study associated peak circulating GvH clone levels with early post-transplant HvG declines.

The rearrangement links TRBV5-1 to TRBJ2-7, with D possibly TRBD2 on 5 matching bases. The material sequenced was unstimulated CD8+ T cells sorted from spleen or lymph node cells, taken before transplant. The source is a human donor who was the organ donor for an intestinal transplant. CDR3 residues: CASGKGSGDHYEQYF. CDR3 nucleotides: TGCGCCAGCGGCAAAGGGAGTGGTGATCACTACGAGCAGTACTTC. The entire variable domain, with the rest obtained from reference TRBV5-1 and TRBJ2-7, is as follows: KAGVTQTPRYLIKTRGQQVTLSCSPISGHRSVSWYQQTPGQGLQFLFEYFSETQRNKGNFPGRFSGRQFSNSRSEMNVSTLELGDSALYLCASGKGSGDHYEQYFGPGTRLTVT.